This T cell receptor beta chain derives from a study of human T cells and chemical hapten exposure (dated by TCRdb to the early 2020s). Context from the whole study: For sensitization, 2% DPC in acetone was applied to an approximately 2 cm by approximately 2 cm area of upper inner arm skin. Patch testing was performed on the upper back with Finn chambers containing 0.01% DPC, and the patch tests were scored after 6 days according to International Contact Dermatitis Research Group standards. Libraries were pooled for sequencing, and per-sample TCR yields varied mainly because of small differences in library volumes within the pool. Blood was sampled from patients pre-sensitization (week 0) and at 2, 6 and about 24 weeks after DPC sensitization. Patients additionally received weekly therapeutic DPC doses to the scalp throughout the roughly 23-week study period. Twenty-nine alopecia patients provided blood for TCR sequencing at one to four time points (pre-sensitization, 2, 6 and 24 weeks). Most of the patients in the cohort were female, and the cohort covered alopecia areata with under or over 50% scalp involvement, alopecia totalis and alopecia universalis. This study followed changes in the peripheral blood TCR repertoire in vivo during primary and secondary sensitization of alopecia patients to the hapten diphenylcyclopropenone (DPC). Study-wide conclusions, independent of this receptor: DPC sensitization did not change the number of TCRs with a frequency above 1 in 1000, and there was no evidence of changes in global repertoire structure. A positive correlation was found between the number of PT1 expanded TCRs and patch test score, with significance reached at thresholds 8, 16 and 32 but not 4. Alopecia, a presumed autoimmune disease, was present in all patients, so the immune response of the patients might differ from that of healthy individuals. Repeated subsampling changed both the strength of the expansion versus patch-test correlation and the threshold at which the correlation became significant. Compared with pre-sensitization or healthy control sets, expanded TCRs formed significantly more large CDR3 similarity clusters, which is consistent with antigen-driven responses.

Reading from cysteine to phenylalanine, the CDR3 counts 14 amino acids. Only the CDR3 part of the read is kept: 42 bases, read in frame from the first base. Deletion took 8 bases off V and 5 bases off J, with a span of 17 bases between the germline ends. CDR1 SGHAT and CDR2 FQNNGV are derived from the germline V gene. The library was generated by RACE. The reads were generated on a NextSeq 500. During library preparation, unique molecular identifiers were attached to individual cDNA molecules so that TCRs could be counted quantitatively and reproducibly. Each blood RNA sample was used to sequence both TCR alpha and TCR beta chains. Per the source publication's procedure: Samples had a median of around 92,000 TCRs, with a range from roughly 23,224 to 750,000. The Decombinator software suite was used to annotate the V, J and CDR3 of the TCR reads. For the PS versus PT1 abundance plots, all samples were subsampled to the same number of TCRs (28,000). Expanded TCRs were defined as absent before sensitization and observed at least eight times at the 2-week time point. TCRdb reworked the public reads: Q25 trimming with fastp, MiXCR clone assembly, productive beta chains retained. Records with the same CDR3 protein are collapsed into one entry carrying the most frequent genes and DNA. The V and J calls shown here were made by TCRdb, not taken from the authors' results. The sample table holds some 71,000 distinct CDR3 sequences, of which approximately 10% were seen once. The ten largest clones take up roughly 6.8% of the sample.

This clonotype was observed a handful of times. Its antigen remains undetermined. No much larger clonotype is one base removed from it; base qualities were not supplied. Explained via the paper, the time point label denotes: patch test 2, 6 weeks after DPC sensitization. The treatment or condition label here, explained by the study, means: therapeutic diphenylcyclopropenone sensitization with weekly scalp DPC. Blood at each patch-test visit was drawn before the patch test was applied. Patients were eligible if aged 18 to 70, diagnosed with alopecia and judged suitable for DPC therapy, and pregnant patients were excluded. Total RNA was isolated from unfractionated whole blood collected in Tempus Blood RNA tubes.

This clonotype originated in a woman aged 45-59 years with alopecia areata. Some clones in this sample may be carry-over from other donors' samples. The V gene is TRBV11-2 and the J gene is TRBJ2-3, with the D call perhaps TRBD1 or TRBD2, as 5 bases match in each case. The specimen was whole blood, collected in connection with sensitization to the hapten diphenylcyclopropenone (DPC). Read as DNA, the sequence is TGTGCCAGCGGCCGGGACCGACCCGGAGATACGCAGTATTTT. Its coded protein is CASGRDRPGDTQYF.